A selection of T cell receptor beta chains follows, all from one sample in a study of shared clonotypes between healthy human individuals. This table comes from immunoSEQ multiplex PCR, and its TCRdb copy is limited to in-frame clones, with some not included. Here the sample spans 1.6 million or so clones, 98% being singletons. Material for sequencing was naive CD4+ T cells sorted from blood. These receptors originate from a man aged 30 to 39 in good health. Each CDR3 is given with its conserved first and last residue. D genes are given only for firm matches. The listing skips clone size in some rows; elsewhere it reads once, few, many or a size class.

V gene: TRBV28; D gene: TRBD2; J gene: TRBJ2-1; clone size: NA; CDR3 DNA: TGTGCCATTCGAAGGGGGACTAGCTCCGGGGAGCAGTTCTTC; CDR3 protein: CAIRRGTSSGEQFF
V gene: TRBV6-5; D gene: NA; J gene: TRBJ2-1; clone size: NA; CDR3 DNA: TGTGCCACCGTAAGCTCCTACAATGAGCAGTTCTTC; CDR3 protein: CATVSSYNEQFF
V gene: TRBV7-2; D gene: NA; J gene: TRBJ1-5; clone size: NA; CDR3 DNA: TGTGCCAGCAGCCGCGCTTCCCAGCCCCAGCATTTT; CDR3 protein: CASSRASQPQHF
V gene: TRBV6-5; D gene: NA; J gene: TRBJ2-7; clone size: NA; CDR3 DNA: TGTGCCAGCAGTTTAGGTCTTGGGAGTACGGGGTACGAGCAGTACTTC; CDR3 protein: CASSLGLGSTGYEQYF
V gene: TRBV19; D gene: NA; J gene: TRBJ1-2; clone size: once; CDR3 DNA: TGTGCCAGTAGTATTGGGTCAGGGGGCTACACCTTC; CDR3 protein: CASSIGSGGYTF
V gene: TRBV11-2; D gene: NA; J gene: TRBJ1-4; clone size: NA; CDR3 DNA: TGTGCCACTAGGCGAGACACAACTAATGAAAAACTGTTTTTT; CDR3 protein: CATRRDTTNEKLFF
V gene: TRBV2; D gene: NA; J gene: TRBJ2-7; clone size: NA; CDR3 DNA: TGTGCCAGCAGAGTTACTAGTCACGAGCAGTACTTC; CDR3 protein: CASRVTSHEQYF
V gene: TRBV11-2; D gene: TRBD1; J gene: TRBJ2-5; clone size: NA; CDR3 DNA: TGTGCCAGCAGGCCGACAGGGGGCGGCGAGACCCAGTACTTC; CDR3 protein: CASRPTGGGETQYF
V gene: TRBV2; D gene: NA; J gene: TRBJ2-1; clone size: NA; CDR3 DNA: TGTGCCATTGGTGGAGGGCCGCTAAATGAGCAGTTCTTC; CDR3 protein: CAIGGGPLNEQFF
V gene: TRBV18; D gene: NA; J gene: TRBJ2-5; clone size: NA; CDR3 DNA: TGTGCCAGCTCACCACAGCTGAAGACCCAGTACTTC; CDR3 protein: CASSPQLKTQYF
V gene: TRBV7-9; D gene: TRBD1; J gene: TRBJ2-3; clone size: NA; CDR3 DNA: TGTGCCAGCAGCCCGGACAGGGTGACGGATACGCAGTATTTT; CDR3 protein: CASSPDRVTDTQYF
V gene: TRBV6-5; D gene: NA; J gene: TRBJ2-1; clone size: NA; CDR3 DNA: TGTGCCAGCAGGGGAGACGTCTCCTACAATGAGCAGTTCTTC; CDR3 protein: CASRGDVSYNEQFF
V gene: TRBV18; D gene: NA; J gene: TRBJ1-4; clone size: once; CDR3 DNA: TGTGCCAGCTCACCAGGGCAGGCCGCAACTAATGAAAAACTGTTTTTT; CDR3 protein: CASSPGQAATNEKLFF
V gene: TRBV28; D gene: NA; J gene: TRBJ2-7; clone size: NA; CDR3 DNA: TGTGCCAGCAGTTTATTCCACACCCAAAGGAACGAGCAGTACTTC; CDR3 protein: CASSLFHTQRNEQYF
V gene: TRBV9; D gene: NA; J gene: TRBJ2-3; clone size: NA; CDR3 DNA: TGTGCCAGCAGCGTAGGCGCTGGAGATACGCAGTATTTT; CDR3 protein: CASSVGAGDTQYF
V gene: TRBV7-2; D gene: TRBD2; J gene: TRBJ2-5; clone size: NA; CDR3 DNA: TGTGCCAGCAGCTTGGGACTAGTTATTCAGGAGACCCAGTACTTC; CDR3 protein: CASSLGLVIQETQYF
V gene: TRBV15; D gene: TRBD2; J gene: TRBJ2-7; clone size: NA; CDR3 DNA: TGTGCCACCAGCCCGACTAGCGGGAGCTCCTACGAGCAGTACTTC; CDR3 protein: CATSPTSGSSYEQYF
V gene: TRBV11-3; D gene: NA; J gene: TRBJ2-1; clone size: NA; CDR3 DNA: TGTGCCAGCAGCGAATCTCATCTAGGTGCTGAGCAGTTCTTC; CDR3 protein: CASSESHLGAEQFF